These T cell receptor beta chains were read from a single sample in a study of cytomegalovirus exposure and HLA in healthy donors. TCRdb's table, derived via immunoSEQ multiplex PCR, lists solely in-frame clones and lacks some. This sample has around 150,000 clones, with over 70% found just once. Sequencing was done on a sample of PBMCs. The receptors here all came from a male donor in good health and CMV-seropositive. CDR3s include the opening cysteine and the closing phenylalanine or tryptophan. Each record gives: CDR3 length, J gene, V gene, clone size, D gene, CDR3 DNA, CDR3 protein. The D gene is left open where the match is weak. Part of the rows lack a size; the others show once, few, many or a class for expanded clones.

15	TRBJ2-5	TRBV5-6	NA	NA	TGTGCCAGCAGCCACGGTCGGGGGGCGAGGGAGACCCAGTACTTC	CASSHGRGARETQYF
15	TRBJ1-2	TRBV4-3	NA	TRBD1	TGCGCCAGCAGCCAAGAGGGACAGGGAAACTATGGCTACACCTTC	CASSQEGQGNYGYTF
17	TRBJ2-2	TRBV30	once	NA	TGTGCCTGGAGTGTTGGCAGGCCGTTGGGGAACACCGGGGAGCTGTTTTTT	CAWSVGRPLGNTGELFF
12	TRBJ2-7	TRBV5-1	NA	NA	TGCGCCAGCAGCTTTTCAGGGGTCGAGCAGTACTTC	CASSFSGVEQYF
16	TRBJ2-5	TRBV7-3	NA	TRBD1	TGTGCCAGCAGCTTAAGGGACAGGAGCTCTCAAGAGACCCAGTACTTC	CASSLRDRSSQETQYF
14	TRBJ1-2	TRBV7-2	NA	NA	TGTGCCAGCAGCTTACTACAGGGCAGAGACGGCTACACCTTC	CASSLLQGRDGYTF
13	TRBJ2-7	TRBV9	NA	NA	TGTGCCAGCAGCCCTAGGGGTGCCTACGAGCAGTACTTC	CASSPRGAYEQYF
13	TRBJ2-7	TRBV14	NA	TRBD1	TGTGCCAGCAGCCACACAGGGGCCCACGAGCAGTACTTC	CASSHTGAHEQYF
15	TRBJ1-2	TRBV19	once	TRBD1	TGTGCCAGTAGTATTCCACAGGGGGAAAGTTATGGCTACACCTTC	CASSIPQGESYGYTF
13	TRBJ1-1	TRBV19	NA	NA	TGTGCCAGTAACTGGGGGCCAGCGAATGAAGCTTTCTTT	CASNWGPANEAFF
19	TRBJ2-3	TRBV9	NA	NA	TGTGCCAGCAGCGCGTCCGGTCAAGGGAGTTATTTTCTCACAGATACGCAGTATTTT	CASSASGQGSYFLTDTQYF
14	TRBJ2-3	TRBV5-1	NA	NA	TGCGCCAGCAGGTTTCTTACGGGGGCAGATACGCAGTATTTT	CASRFLTGADTQYF
17	TRBJ2-1	TRBV7-8	NA	NA	TGTGCCAGCACCGTCCCTAAGGGGCGGTCCACCTACAATGAGCAGTTCTTC	CASTVPKGRSTYNEQFF
14	TRBJ1-4	TRBV29-1	NA	NA	TGCAGCGTTTCCTGGGGCAGGGTTAATGAAAAACTGTTTTTT	CSVSWGRVNEKLFF
17	TRBJ1-1	TRBV27	NA	TRBD1	TGTGCCAGCAGTTTGTCCGCATTACAGGGGGTGAACACTGAAGCTTTCTTT	CASSLSALQGVNTEAFF
11	TRBJ2-7	TRBV20-1	NA	NA	TGCAGTGCTCAGGACGAGGGCGAGCAGTACTTC	CSAQDEGEQYF
16	TRBJ2-1	TRBV7-9	NA	TRBD2	TGTGCCAGCAGCTTAATAGCGGGGGCCTTCCGGGATGAGCAGTTCTTC	CASSLIAGAFRDEQFF
13	TRBJ2-7	TRBV5-5	NA	NA	TGTGCCAGCAGCCGCGGGACCCTCTACGAGCAGTACTTC	CASSRGTLYEQYF
16	TRBJ1-5	TRBV6-1	NA	TRBD1	TGTGCCAGCAGTGCTAACAGGGGGAGTAGCAATCAGCCCCAGCATTTT	CASSANRGSSNQPQHF
20	TRBJ2-5	TRBV15	NA	TRBD2	TGTGCCACCAGCGGGAGCCAGAGTCGGGGGGGACCGGGTCGGCAAGAGACCCAGTACTTC	CATSGSQSRGGPGRQETQYF
14	TRBJ2-1	TRBV6-5	NA	NA	TGTGCCAGCAGTTACGGAGGGGCTGCCGATGAGCAGTTCTTC	CASSYGGAADEQFF
14	TRBJ2-2	TRBV6-6	NA	NA	TGTGCCAGCAGTTACACGACAAACACCGGGGAGCTGTTTTTT	CASSYTTNTGELFF
17	TRBJ1-1	TRBV19	NA	TRBD1	TGTGCCAGTAGTGGGACAGGGACTAACCACTTGAACACTGAAGCTTTCTTT	CASSGTGTNHLNTEAFF
14	TRBJ1-1	TRBV27	few	TRBD1	TGTGCCAGCAGTCCAGCAGACAGGGGCGCTGAAGCTTTCTTT	CASSPADRGAEAFF
12	TRBJ2-1	TRBV19	NA	NA	TGTGCCAGTGAGGGGGACCGCAATGAGCAGTTCTTC	CASEGDRNEQFF
13	TRBJ2-7	TRBV29-1	NA	TRBD2	TGCAGCGTTGGAGGTAGCGGGGCCTACGAGCAGTACTTC	CSVGGSGAYEQYF
14	TRBJ1-2	TRBV6-6	NA	NA	TGTGCCAGCAGCCGCGTGACTGGGTACGATGGCTACACCTTC	CASSRVTGYDGYTF
14	TRBJ2-7	TRBV12-5	NA	NA	TGTGCTAGTGGTTTGTTACAGAGCTCCTACGAGCAGTACTTC	CASGLLQSSYEQYF
11	TRBJ2-3	TRBV7-9	NA	NA	TGTGCCAGCACGAGCACAGATACGCAGTATTTT	CASTSTDTQYF
13	TRBJ1-2	TRBV7-2	once	NA	TGTGCCAGCAGCTTAGTCAGGGCCCATGGCTACACCTTC	CASSLVRAHGYTF
11	TRBJ1-1	TRBV6-5	few	TRBD1	TGTGCCAGCAGTCGACAGGGCGAAGCTTTCTTT	CASSRQGEAFF
15	TRBJ2-5	TRBV5-6	NA	TRBD2	TGTGCCAGCAGCTTCATAGCGGGGGGTCAAGAGACCCAGTACTTC	CASSFIAGGQETQYF
19	TRBJ2-7	TRBV30	NA	NA	TGTGCCTGGAGTTCAGCAAGGGGGAGAAATCGGGGGGAAGTCTACGAGCAGTACTTC	CAWSSARGRNRGEVYEQYF
15	TRBJ2-1	TRBV6-5	NA	TRBD2	TGTGCCAGCAGCCTTATAGGAGCGGGGCCGAATGAGCAGTTCTTC	CASSLIGAGPNEQFF
13	TRBJ2-5	TRBV29-1	NA	NA	TGCAGCGTCCCCGGACTAAACGGGGAGACCCAGTACTTC	CSVPGLNGETQYF
14	TRBJ1-2	TRBV5-1	NA	NA	TGCGCCAGCAGCTTGGTTCGGGGGGACTATGGCTACACCTTC	CASSLVRGDYGYTF
17	TRBJ2-5	TRBV5-1	NA	NA	TGCGCCAGCAGCTTGGAAAGAGGTCGGGGGTACCAAGAGACCCAGTACTTC	CASSLERGRGYQETQYF
14	TRBJ2-7	TRBV11-3	NA	TRBD1	TGTGCCAGCAGCTTAGGAGGGGGCGACTACGAGCAGTACTTC	CASSLGGGDYEQYF
14	TRBJ2-3	TRBV5-6	NA	TRBD2	TGTGCCAGCAGCTTGGTTAGCGGGGGGCCAACGCAGTATTTT	CASSLVSGGPTQYF
12	TRBJ2-5	TRBV6-5	NA	NA	TGTGCCAGAGACAGATTTCAAGAGACCCAGTACTTC	CARDRFQETQYF